The following is a TCR beta chain sequence with its context. These data come from a study of T cells in narcolepsy. Clones were read by immunoSEQ multiplex PCR, and TCRdb kept only the in-frame ones, dropping some. The sample has around 26,000 clones; 60% to 75% are singletons. CDR3 length: 11 residues. CDR1 is SGHAT, CDR2 FQNNGV, per germline. The V gene is TRBV11-2, the J gene TRBJ2-2; D tentatively reads TRBD1 or TRBD2 (7 bases each). Sequencing was performed on memory (CD45RA-) CD4+ T cells from blood. The source is a human donor in good health. The CDR3 loop is CAIRGGRELFF. CDR3 sequence (DNA): TGTGCAATCAGGGGGGGCCGGGAGCTGTTTTTT.